This T cell receptor (beta chain) was profiled in a study of blood T cell repertoires in COVID-19. Whole-study context: Italy, Spain and the United States were the sources of the convalescent and acute COVID-19 samples. Sources were T cells, B-cell-depleted T cells, or PBMCs; the material itself was cDNA or gDNA.

In the authors' workflow: By means of reference gene primer amplification, nucleated cell counts were estimated. Only in-frame clones appear in the TCRdb table, and some are missing; sequencing was by immunoSEQ multiplex PCR. V and J calls and clone size are as listed in that table; D and trimming were resolved from the DNA. The sample carries just under 50,000 clones, roughly 88% recorded once. CDR1 and CDR2 from the germline V gene are LNHDA and SQIVND (reference sequence). The CDR3 consists of 12 residues. The germline V and J ends were trimmed by 6 bases and 1 base, with 7 bases remaining between them.

The sequenced sample was peripheral blood. The sequence was obtained from a human donor in a cohort sampled during active COVID-19. The rearrangement links TRBV19 to TRBJ2-7; a possible D gene is TRBD1 (5 bases). As DNA, the CDR3 is TGTGCCAGTAGCGACAGATCCTACGAGCAGTACTTC. Residues: CASSDRSYEQYF.